This is a list of T cell receptor beta chains from one sample in a study of cytomegalovirus exposure and HLA in healthy donors. Only in-frame clones appear in the TCRdb table, and some are missing; sequencing was by immunoSEQ multiplex PCR. Found here are around 200,000 clones, 60% to 80% of them singletons; the top ten hold about 3.1%. Sequencing was carried out using PBMCs. These receptor sequences come from a female donor in good health and CMV-seronegative. CDR3s include the opening cysteine and the closing phenylalanine or tryptophan. The D gene is left open where the match is weak. Size is omitted from some rows. Given values are once, few, many or a class for expanded clones.

abundance,v_gene,j_gene,d_gene,CDR3nt,CDR3aa
NA,TRBV6-1,TRBJ2-7,TRBD1,TGTGCCAGCAGTGAAGCGAACAGGGGTGCGTACTTC,CASSEANRGAYF
NA,TRBV6-6,TRBJ1-2,TRBD1,TGTGCCAGCAGTGACTCTCGGGACAGGGGGAATGGCTACACCTTC,CASSDSRDRGNGYTF
NA,TRBV19,TRBJ1-3,TRBD1,TGTGCCAGTAGTCCCGGACAGGGTTCGGACACCATATATTTT,CASSPGQGSDTIYF
NA,TRBV18,TRBJ2-5,TRBD1,TGTGCCAGCTCACCACGGATCCGGGACAGGGGCGGGGGAGAGACCCAGTACTTC,CASSPRIRDRGGGETQYF
NA,TRBV5-8,TRBJ2-5,TRBD1,TGTGCCAGCAGCTGGGACAGCGGTCGAGAGACCCAGTACTTC,CASSWDSGRETQYF
NA,TRBV7-3,TRBJ2-7,TRBD1,TGTGCCAGCAGCCAAGGACAGGGCGGCTTAAGCTCCTACGAGCAGTACTTC,CASSQGQGGLSSYEQYF
NA,TRBV5-1,TRBJ2-2,NA,TGCGCCAGCAGCTTGGTTCCCAGGGCGGCGAACACCGGGGAGCTGTTTTTT,CASSLVPRAANTGELFF
NA,TRBV2,TRBJ1-4,NA,TGTGCCAGCAGTGATGGGCAGGGATCTGAAAAACTGTTTTTT,CASSDGQGSEKLFF
NA,TRBV6-5,TRBJ1-3,NA,TGTGCCAGCAAGATCAGGGAGGGCGGAAACACCATATATTTT,CASKIREGGNTIYF
NA,TRBV2,TRBJ2-5,TRBD2,TGTGCCAGCATTCTTCCTAGCGGGAGGGAACAAGAGACCCAGTACTTC,CASILPSGREQETQYF
NA,TRBV14,TRBJ2-5,NA,TGTACCAGCAGCCACCTCCAAGAGACCCAGTACTTC,CTSSHLQETQYF
NA,TRBV11-3,TRBJ2-7,TRBD1,TGTGCCAGCAGCTTAAAAGGGGGTGGGGACAGGTACTTTAGGCAGTACTTC,CASSLKGGGDRYFRQYF
few,TRBV5-1,TRBJ2-7,TRBD1,TGCGCCAGCAGCACAGGGGACAGAGGAACCTACGAGCAGTACTTC,CASSTGDRGTYEQYF
NA,TRBV5-4,TRBJ2-1,TRBD2,TGTGCCAGCAGCACACCGACTAGCGGGGACAATGAGCAGTTCTTC,CASSTPTSGDNEQFF
NA,TRBV2,TRBJ1-5,TRBD1,TGTGCCAGCAGTGGAACAGGGGAGCAGCCCCAGCATTTT,CASSGTGEQPQHF
NA,TRBV6-5,TRBJ2-7,TRBD1,TGTGCCAGCAGTTTTACCGGGACAGGGCCTTCCTACGAGCAGTACTTC,CASSFTGTGPSYEQYF
NA,TRBV7-2,TRBJ2-5,TRBD2,TGTGCCAGCGGCCTAGCGGGAGGTGAGACCCAGTACTTC,CASGLAGGETQYF
NA,TRBV15,TRBJ2-2,NA,TGTGCCACCAGCAGAGAAGGGGGGAACACCGGGGAGCTGTTTTTT,CATSREGGNTGELFF
NA,TRBV4-1,TRBJ2-2,TRBD1,TGCGCCAGCAGCCCCCGGGACAGAATTTACACCGGGGAGCTGTTTTTT,CASSPRDRIYTGELFF
NA,TRBV28,TRBJ1-2,TRBD1,TGTGCCACCAACACAGGGGGTGCTGGCTACACCTTC,CATNTGGAGYTF
few,TRBV28,TRBJ2-1,NA,TGTGCCAGCAGTGTTAACAATGAGCAGTTCTTC,CASSVNNEQFF
few,TRBV9,TRBJ2-2,NA,TGTGCCAGCAGCGTCGGGGGTGGGGTAACCGGGGAGCTGTTTTTT,CASSVGGGVTGELFF
NA,TRBV28,TRBJ1-2,NA,TGTGCCAGCAGTTTATGGCAGGGCTATGGCTACACCTTC,CASSLWQGYGYTF
NA,TRBV7-2,TRBJ2-7,NA,TGTGCCAGCAGCTTCAACAGCTTGCCTAACGAGCAGTACTTC,CASSFNSLPNEQYF
NA,TRBV10-1,TRBJ2-5,TRBD2,TGCGCCAACAGACGGGCGGGGACTAGCGGGGGTGAGACCCAGTACTTC,CANRRAGTSGGETQYF
NA,TRBV4-3,TRBJ2-5,TRBD2,TGCGCCAGCAGCCAAGGTAGCGGGGTGGAGACCCAGTACTTC,CASSQGSGVETQYF
NA,TRBV5-1,TRBJ1-4,TRBD1,TGCGCCAGCAGCTTGGCGGGACAGGGGAGACGAGAAAAACTGTTTTTT,CASSLAGQGRREKLFF
few,TRBV18,TRBJ2-2,TRBD1,TGTGCCAGCTCACAGGGGACAGCGAACACCGGGGAGCTGTTTTTT,CASSQGTANTGELFF
NA,TRBV10-3,TRBJ2-7,TRBD2,TGTGCCATCAGTGAGTCGATTAGCGGGAGCTACGAGCAGTACTTC,CAISESISGSYEQYF
NA,TRBV6-4,TRBJ2-3,TRBD2,TGTGCCAGCAGTGACTTAGCGGGAGAGGCAGATACGCAGTATTTT,CASSDLAGEADTQYF
few,TRBV6-4,TRBJ1-4,NA,TGTGCCAGCAGCGAGGGAAGTAATGAAAAACTGTTTTTT,CASSEGSNEKLFF
NA,TRBV5-1,TRBJ1-1,NA,TGCGCCAGCAGCTTTGGGGTTGGGGGGGCGAACACTGAAGCTTTCTTT,CASSFGVGGANTEAFF
NA,TRBV19,TRBJ1-2,NA,TGTGCCAGTAGTATAGATACAGGGCAATACGGCTACACCTTC,CASSIDTGQYGYTF
NA,TRBV18,TRBJ1-5,TRBD1,TGTGCCAGCTCACCACCCGGACAGGGAAATCAGCCCCAGCATTTT,CASSPPGQGNQPQHF
NA,TRBV19,TRBJ2-7,NA,TGTGCCAGTAGTCCCGGATTTGGTAGCGCCCACGAGCAGTACTTC,CASSPGFGSAHEQYF
NA,TRBV19,TRBJ2-1,NA,TGTGCCAGTAGTGTGACTAGAGGGGATGAGCAGTTCTTC,CASSVTRGDEQFF
NA,TRBV30,TRBJ1-4,NA,TGTGCCTGGAGTCCACCGACAGGAACCACGGAGAAACTGTTTTTT,CAWSPPTGTTEKLFF
NA,TRBV27,TRBJ1-1,NA,TGTGCCAGCAGTTCAGTGGAGTTGGCGCACTTAGCTTTCTTT,CASSSVELAHLAFF
few,TRBV6-5,TRBJ2-2,NA,TGTGCCAGCAGTAGACAGGGAGGAGGGGAGCTGTTTTTT,CASSRQGGGELFF
NA,TRBV21-1,TRBJ2-5,NA,TGTGCCAGCAGCAAAACAAGTCAGCGGGGAGGAGGGGAGACCCAGTACTTC,CASSKTSQRGGGETQYF
NA,TRBV11-2,TRBJ2-1,TRBD2,TGTGCCAGCAGCTTAGACGGTCGGACTAGCTCCTACAATGAGCAGTTCTTC,CASSLDGRTSSYNEQFF
NA,TRBV7-9,TRBJ2-5,NA,TGTGCCAGCAGCTTAGCTCAGACTTGGACCCAGTACTTC,CASSLAQTWTQYF
NA,TRBV19,TRBJ2-1,TRBD1,TGTGCCAGTAGTCCAGGGGGCGCCTACAATGAGCAGTTCTTC,CASSPGGAYNEQFF
NA,TRBV13,TRBJ1-4,TRBD1,TGTGCCAGCAGCTCAATGGACAGGCGCTCAACTAATGAAAAACTGTTTTTT,CASSSMDRRSTNEKLFF
once,TRBV29-1,TRBJ1-1,NA,TGCAGCGTTCTTGGGACTTCGGGGGAAACTGAAGCTTTCTTT,CSVLGTSGETEAFF
NA,TRBV29-1,TRBJ2-7,TRBD1,TGCAGCGTTGGACAGGGGTCCTACGAGCAGTACTTC,CSVGQGSYEQYF